The clone carrying this T cell receptor beta chain appeared a single time. Its antigen is undetermined. The source of the sample is a study of cytomegalovirus exposure and HLA in healthy donors. Findings of the study overall: CMV serostatus was the only immune exposure information that was available. A few of the chains that were CMV-associated were confirmed in vitro to be specific for CMV antigens.

The PCR had 60 Vbeta and 13 Jbeta primers. Repertoires were generated with immunoSEQ multiplex PCR, while TCRdb's copy carries only in-frame clones and drops some. The repertoire holds about 160,000 clones, with 80% to 85% as singletons. Losses at the gene ends were 8 bases for V and 2 bases for J; bases not matched to a gene: 7. This CDR3 has 14 residues. Germline CDR1 reads MNHEY; CDR2 reads SMNVEV (reference sequence). All donors participated as healthy donors of bone marrow. The sequenced material came from PBMCs. The source is a young man in good health and CMV-seronegative. The chain employs TRBV27 and TRBJ2-5, with 8 positions matching TRBD2. CDR3 coding DNA: TGTGCCAGCCGGCTGGCGGGGGGTCAAGAGACCCAGTACTTC. Its protein is CASRLAGGQETQYF.